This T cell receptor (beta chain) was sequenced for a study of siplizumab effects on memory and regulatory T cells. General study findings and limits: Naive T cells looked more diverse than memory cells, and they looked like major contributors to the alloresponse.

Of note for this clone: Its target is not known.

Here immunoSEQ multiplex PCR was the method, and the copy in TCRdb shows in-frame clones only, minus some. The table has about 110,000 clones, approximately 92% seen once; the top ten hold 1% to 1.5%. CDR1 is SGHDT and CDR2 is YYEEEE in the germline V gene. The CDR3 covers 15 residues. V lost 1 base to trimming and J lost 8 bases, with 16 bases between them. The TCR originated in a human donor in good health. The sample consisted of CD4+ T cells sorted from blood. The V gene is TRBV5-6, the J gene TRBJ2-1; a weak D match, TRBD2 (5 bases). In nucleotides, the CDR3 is TGTGCCAGCAGCTTGCCAGCCCCGAGGGCTGATGAGCAGTTCTTC. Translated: CASSLPAPRADEQFF.